The clone carrying this T cell receptor (beta chain) was picked up a small number of times. Per the study methods: Cell counts per sample came from amplifying reference gene primers. Method: immunoSEQ multiplex PCR; TCRdb's copy keeps in-frame clones and lacks some. V and J calls and clone size are as listed in that table; D and trimming were resolved from the DNA. The table records some 180,000 clones, about 80% of them present only once. Donors were grouped by their self-reported clinical history. All exposed participants met a person with COVID-19 within 2 weeks before entering the study. From germline, CDR1 is LNHNV and CDR2 YYDKDF (reference sequence). CDR3 size: 15 residues. V shed 4 bases and J 4 bases; nucleotides not matched to a gene: 6. This specimen belongs to a study of blood T cell repertoires in COVID-19. Turning to the study itself: Acute-phase and convalescent COVID-19 samples originated in the United States, Italy and Spain.

The sequenced material came from PBMCs or T cells enriched from blood (not recorded which). This chain joins TRBV15 and TRBJ1-3; 8 positions agree with TRBD1. The sequence came from a man between 60 and 75 years old who had been exposed to COVID-19. Written as DNA, the CDR3 is TGTGCCACCAGCATATCGGACAGGGCCGGAAACACCATATATTTT. Its protein product is CATSISDRAGNTIYF.